The clone carrying this T cell receptor beta chain was observed a handful of times. This CDR3 is built from 15 residues. The V end was cut by 8 bases, the J end by 4 bases, with 15 bases between. The germline V gene has CDR1 SGHTA and CDR2 FQGNSA. Each CDR3 protein is one row after TCRdb ran MiXCR on the 5' RACE reads. Among tens of thousands of distinct CDR3 sequences, approximately 14% were seen once, and the ten largest hold under 4.5%. These data come from a study of neurological immune-mediated disorders. The material sequenced was CD4+ T cells from blood. V is TRBV7-2 and J is TRBJ1-6; D is possibly TRBD1 (6 bases). The TCR originated in a woman aged 55 to 70 with HTLV-1-associated myelopathy (HAM/TSP). Here the CDR3 DNA reads TGTGCCAGCTCTGAAGGAGGACAGTATAATTCACCCCTCCACTTT. This encodes CASSEGGQYNSPLHF.